The 3 T cell receptor beta chains in this list originate from one sample, sequenced in a study of identical twins (TCRdb year 2016). The receptor library was made with 5' RACE. For sequencing, an Illumina HiSeq 2000 was employed. TCRdb applied fastp at Q25 and MiXCR to the public reads, then kept only in-frame beta chains. Records with the same CDR3 protein are collapsed into one entry carrying the most frequent genes and DNA. The sample includes 450,000 or so distinct CDR3 sequences, with approximately 15% observed a single time. The top ten hold approximately 0.52% of the sample. A further study also used this sample, focusing on yellow fever vaccine responses in identical twins.

Material: CD4+ T cells sorted from blood. The source of these receptors is a woman aged 18-29 years in good health.

This clonotype was picked up a small number of times. This rearrangement joins TRBV20-1 to TRBJ1-2, with 9 bases aligning to TRBD1. The CDR3 totals 14 residues. The V gene's germline CDR1 is DFQATT and CDR2 SNEGSKA (reference sequence). Losses at the gene ends were 0 bases for V and 7 bases for J; bases not matched to a gene: 6. The CDR3 loop is CSARETGTGSGYTF. Written as DNA, the CDR3 is TGCAGTGCTAGAGAGACCGGGACAGGGTCTGGCTACACCTTC.

This clonotype has more than one count but fewer than ten. The J gene is TRBJ2-3, the V gene TRBV28; 7 bases agree with TRBD2. The CDR3 consists of 14 residues. The J segment lost 13 bases and the V segment lost 2 bases, leaving 12 bases of the junction unmatched. Germline values: CDR1 MDHEN, CDR2 SYDVKM. The CDR3 protein is CASSLTGGGNKEYF. The CDR3 DNA follows: TGTGCCAGCAGTTTAACGGGGGGTGGGAACAAGGAGTATTTT. The full variable domain, rest sourced from reference TRBV28 and TRBJ2-3, is DVKVTQSSRYLVKRTGEKVFLECVQDMDHENMFWYRQDPGLGLRLIYFSYDVKMKEKGDIPEGYSVSREKKERFSLILESASTNQTSMYLCASSLTGGGNKEYFGPGTRLTVL.

Ten or more counts support this clonotype. V and J are TRBV12-3 or TRBV12-4 and TRBJ1-6; D not certain. The CDR3 is 17 residues long. Trimming removed 1 base from V and 14 bases from J, with 24 bases in between. The CDR3, as DNA: TGTGCCAGCAGTTTAGGGGAAGAAAGGAGTTTTAAGGTGGCCCTCCACTTT. It is translated as CASSLGEERSFKVALHF.